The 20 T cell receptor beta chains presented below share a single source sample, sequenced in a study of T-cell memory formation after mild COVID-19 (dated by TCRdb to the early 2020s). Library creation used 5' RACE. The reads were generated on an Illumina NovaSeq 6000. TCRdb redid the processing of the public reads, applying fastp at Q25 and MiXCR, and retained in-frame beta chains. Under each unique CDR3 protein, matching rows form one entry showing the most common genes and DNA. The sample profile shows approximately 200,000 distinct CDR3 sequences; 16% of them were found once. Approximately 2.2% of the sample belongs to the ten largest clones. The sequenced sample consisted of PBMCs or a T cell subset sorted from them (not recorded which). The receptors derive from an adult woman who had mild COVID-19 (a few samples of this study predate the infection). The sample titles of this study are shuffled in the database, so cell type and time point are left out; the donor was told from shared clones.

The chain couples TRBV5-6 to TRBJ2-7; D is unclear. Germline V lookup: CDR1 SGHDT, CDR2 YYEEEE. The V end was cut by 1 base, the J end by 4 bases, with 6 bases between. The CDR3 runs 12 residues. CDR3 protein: CASSLFEYEQYF. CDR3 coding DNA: TGTGCCAGCAGCTTGTTTGAGTACGAGCAGTACTTC. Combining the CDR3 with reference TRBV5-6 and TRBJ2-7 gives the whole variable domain DAGVTQSPTHLIKTRGQQVTLRCSPKSGHDTVSWYQQALGQGPQFIFQYYEEEERQRGNFPDRFSGHQFPNYSSELNVNALLLGDSALYLCASSLFEYEQYFGPGTRLTVT.

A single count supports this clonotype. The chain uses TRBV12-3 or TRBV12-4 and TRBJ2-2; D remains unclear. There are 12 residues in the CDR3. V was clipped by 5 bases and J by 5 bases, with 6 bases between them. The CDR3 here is CASSKATGELFF. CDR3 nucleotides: TGTGCCAGCAGTAAAGCTACCGGGGAGCTGTTTTTT.

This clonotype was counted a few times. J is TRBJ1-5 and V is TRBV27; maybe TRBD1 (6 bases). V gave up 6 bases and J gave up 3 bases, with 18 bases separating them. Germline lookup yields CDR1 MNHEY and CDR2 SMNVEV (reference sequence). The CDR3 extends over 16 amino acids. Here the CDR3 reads CASRRRGGNVNQPQHF. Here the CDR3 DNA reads TGTGCCAGCAGGAGGCGGGGGGGCAATGTCAATCAGCCCCAGCATTTT.

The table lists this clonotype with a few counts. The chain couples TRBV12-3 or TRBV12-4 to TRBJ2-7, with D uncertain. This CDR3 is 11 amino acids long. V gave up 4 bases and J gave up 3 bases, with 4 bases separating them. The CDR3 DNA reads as TGTGCCAGCAGTTCATTCTACGAGCAGTACTTC. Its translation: CASSSFYEQYF.

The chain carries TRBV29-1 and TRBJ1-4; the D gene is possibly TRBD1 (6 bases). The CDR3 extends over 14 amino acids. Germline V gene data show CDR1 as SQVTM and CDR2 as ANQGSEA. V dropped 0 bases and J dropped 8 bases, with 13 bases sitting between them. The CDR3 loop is CSVEDPRGREKLFF. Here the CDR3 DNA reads TGCAGCGTTGAAGATCCGCGGGGGCGGGAAAAACTGTTTTTT.

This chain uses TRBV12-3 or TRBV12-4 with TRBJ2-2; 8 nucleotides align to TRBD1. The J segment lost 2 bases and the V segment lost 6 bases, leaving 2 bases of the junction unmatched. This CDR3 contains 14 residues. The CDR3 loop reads CASRGQVNTGELFF. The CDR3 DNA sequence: TGTGCCAGCAGGGGACAGGTTAACACCGGGGAGCTGTTTTTT.

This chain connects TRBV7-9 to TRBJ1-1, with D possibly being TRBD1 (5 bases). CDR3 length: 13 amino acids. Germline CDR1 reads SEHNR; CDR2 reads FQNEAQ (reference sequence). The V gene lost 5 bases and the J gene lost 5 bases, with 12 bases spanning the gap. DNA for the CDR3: TGTGCCAGCAGCGGTGGGACGCCTACTGAAGCTTTCTTT. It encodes CASSGGTPTEAFF. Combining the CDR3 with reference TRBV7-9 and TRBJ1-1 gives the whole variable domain DTGVSQNPRHKITKRGQNVTFRCDPISEHNRLYWYRQTLGQGPEFLTYFQNEAQLEKSRLLSDRFSAERPKGSFSTLEIQRTEQGDSAMYLCASSGGTPTEAFFGQGTRLTVV.

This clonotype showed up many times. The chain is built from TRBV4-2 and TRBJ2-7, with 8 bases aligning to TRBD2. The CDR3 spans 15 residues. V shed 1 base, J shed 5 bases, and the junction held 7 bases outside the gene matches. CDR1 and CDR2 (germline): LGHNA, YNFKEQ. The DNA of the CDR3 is TGTGCCAGCAGCCAAGGAGCGGGAGTATGGGACGAGCAGTACTTC. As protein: CASSQGAGVWDEQYF.

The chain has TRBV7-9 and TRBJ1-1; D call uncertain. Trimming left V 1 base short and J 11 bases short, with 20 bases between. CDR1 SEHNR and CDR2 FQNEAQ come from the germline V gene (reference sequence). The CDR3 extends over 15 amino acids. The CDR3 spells CASSLGLEDALRAFF. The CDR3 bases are TGTGCCAGCAGCTTAGGCCTCGAGGACGCCCTTCGGGCTTTCTTT.

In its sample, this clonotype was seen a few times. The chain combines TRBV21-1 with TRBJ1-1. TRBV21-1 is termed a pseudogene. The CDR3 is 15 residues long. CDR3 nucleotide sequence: TGTGCCAGCAGCGCCCCCACAGGGAGGGGCACTGAAGCTTTCTTT. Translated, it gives CASSAPTGRGTEAFF.

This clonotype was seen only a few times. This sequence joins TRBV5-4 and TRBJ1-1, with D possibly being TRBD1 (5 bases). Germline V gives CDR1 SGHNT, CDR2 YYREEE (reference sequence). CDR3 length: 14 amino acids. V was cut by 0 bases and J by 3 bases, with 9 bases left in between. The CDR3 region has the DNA TGTGCCAGCAGCTTGGGACAGAGCTACACTGAAGCTTTCTTT. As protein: CASSLGQSYTEAFF.

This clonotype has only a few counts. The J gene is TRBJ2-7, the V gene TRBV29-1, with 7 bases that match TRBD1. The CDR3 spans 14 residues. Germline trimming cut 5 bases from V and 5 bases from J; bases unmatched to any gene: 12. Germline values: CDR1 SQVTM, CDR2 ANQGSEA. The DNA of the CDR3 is TGCAGCGTTTCCCGGGACAGCCCGAGAAACGAGCAGTACTTC. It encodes CSVSRDSPRNEQYF.

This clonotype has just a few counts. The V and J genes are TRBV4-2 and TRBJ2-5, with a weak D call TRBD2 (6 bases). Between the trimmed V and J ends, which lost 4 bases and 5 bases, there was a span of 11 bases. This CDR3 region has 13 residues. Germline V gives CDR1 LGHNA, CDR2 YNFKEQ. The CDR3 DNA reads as TGTGCCAGCAGCCGACTAGAGGGGGAGACCCAGTACTTC. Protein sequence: CASSRLEGETQYF.

The CDR3 nucleotides read TGTGCCAGCAGCTCCCGGGTCGCGGGGGCCGTGGGGCAGTACTTC. Translated: CASSSRVAGAVGQYF. The J gene is TRBJ2-7, the V gene TRBV5-4, with D perhaps TRBD2 (7 bases). Trimming removed 3 bases at V and 9 bases at J, with 22 bases between. The length of the CDR3 is 15 residues. Germline CDR1 is SGHNT and CDR2 is YYREEE (reference sequence).

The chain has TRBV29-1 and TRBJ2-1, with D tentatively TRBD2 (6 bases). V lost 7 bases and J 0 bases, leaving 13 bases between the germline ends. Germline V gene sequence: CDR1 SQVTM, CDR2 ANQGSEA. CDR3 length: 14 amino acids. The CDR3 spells CSASTRSSYNEQFF. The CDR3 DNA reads TGCAGCGCCTCGACTAGGAGCTCCTACAATGAGCAGTTCTTC.

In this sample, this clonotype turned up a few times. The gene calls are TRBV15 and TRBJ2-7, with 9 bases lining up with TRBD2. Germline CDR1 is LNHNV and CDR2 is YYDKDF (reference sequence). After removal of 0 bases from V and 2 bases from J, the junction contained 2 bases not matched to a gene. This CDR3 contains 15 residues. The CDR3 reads CATSREPSGAYEQYF. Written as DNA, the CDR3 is TGTGCCACCAGCAGAGAGCCTAGCGGGGCCTACGAGCAGTACTTC.

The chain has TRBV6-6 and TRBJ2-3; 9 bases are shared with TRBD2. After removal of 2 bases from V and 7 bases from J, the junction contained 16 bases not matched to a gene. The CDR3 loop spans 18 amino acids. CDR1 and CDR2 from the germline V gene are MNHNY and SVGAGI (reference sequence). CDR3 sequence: CASSYPPGREGRSHTQYF. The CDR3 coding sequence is TGTGCCAGCAGTTACCCCCCGGGGCGGGAGGGCCGTTCACATACGCAGTATTTT.

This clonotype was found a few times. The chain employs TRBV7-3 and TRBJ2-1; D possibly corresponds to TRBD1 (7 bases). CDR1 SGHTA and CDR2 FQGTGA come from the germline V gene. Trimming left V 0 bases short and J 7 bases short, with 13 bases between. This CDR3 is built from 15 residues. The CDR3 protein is CASSLTGGAGNEQFF. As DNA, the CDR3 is TGTGCCAGCAGCTTAACAGGGGGCGCGGGGAATGAGCAGTTCTTC.

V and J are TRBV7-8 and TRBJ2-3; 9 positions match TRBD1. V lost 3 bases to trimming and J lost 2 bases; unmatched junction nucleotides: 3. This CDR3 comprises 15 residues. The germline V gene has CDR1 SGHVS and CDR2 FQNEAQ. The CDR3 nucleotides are TGTGCCAGCAGCTTGTACAGGGGGCTCACAGATACGCAGTATTTT. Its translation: CASSLYRGLTDTQYF.

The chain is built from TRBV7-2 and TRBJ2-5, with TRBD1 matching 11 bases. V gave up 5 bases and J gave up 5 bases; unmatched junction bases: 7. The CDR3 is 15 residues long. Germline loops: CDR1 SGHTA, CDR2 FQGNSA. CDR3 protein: CASSRGTGGIETQYF. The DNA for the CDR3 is TGTGCCAGCAGCCGTGGGACAGGGGGGATCGAGACCCAGTACTTC.